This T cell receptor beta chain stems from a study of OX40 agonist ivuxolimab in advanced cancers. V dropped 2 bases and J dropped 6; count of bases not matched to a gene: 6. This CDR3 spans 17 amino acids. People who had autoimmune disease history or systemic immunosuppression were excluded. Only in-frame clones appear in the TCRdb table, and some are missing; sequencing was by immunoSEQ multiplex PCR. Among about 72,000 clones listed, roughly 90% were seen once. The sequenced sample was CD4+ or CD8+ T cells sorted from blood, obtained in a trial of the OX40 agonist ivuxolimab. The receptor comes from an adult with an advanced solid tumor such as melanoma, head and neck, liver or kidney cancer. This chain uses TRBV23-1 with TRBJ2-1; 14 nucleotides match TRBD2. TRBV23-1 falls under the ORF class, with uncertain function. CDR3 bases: TGCGCCAGCAGTCAACGACTAGCGGGAGGGCCCGGCAATGAGCAGTTCTTC. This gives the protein CASSQRLAGGPGNEQFF.